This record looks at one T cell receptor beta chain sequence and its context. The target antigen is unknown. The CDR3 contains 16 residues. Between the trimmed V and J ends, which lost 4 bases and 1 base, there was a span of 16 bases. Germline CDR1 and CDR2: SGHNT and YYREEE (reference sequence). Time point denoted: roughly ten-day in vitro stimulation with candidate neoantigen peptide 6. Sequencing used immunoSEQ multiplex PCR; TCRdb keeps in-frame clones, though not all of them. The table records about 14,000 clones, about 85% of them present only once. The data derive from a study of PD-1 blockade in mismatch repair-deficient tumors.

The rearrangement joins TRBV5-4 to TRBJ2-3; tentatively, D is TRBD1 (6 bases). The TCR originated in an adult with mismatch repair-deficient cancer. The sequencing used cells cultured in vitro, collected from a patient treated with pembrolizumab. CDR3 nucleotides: TGTGCCAGCAGCCGGAGGCCACAGGGTGGCACAGATACGCAGTATTTT. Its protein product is CASSRRPQGGTDTQYF.